The sequence of this T cell receptor (beta chain) was determined in a study of shared clonotypes between healthy human individuals. DNA at around 190 ng, around 30,000 T cell genomes, went into sorted-subset replicate PCRs. Per the study methods: Junction-only sequences without quality scores were provided by ImmunoSEQ, so filtering was different. Libraries were prepared by immunoSEQ multiplex PCR; TCRdb keeps only in-frame clonotypes and omits some of them. That table furnishes V, J and clone size, whereas the DNA furnished D and trimming. The table has fewer than 2.5 million clones, 80% to 95% seen once; the top ten hold 0.35% to 0.45%. The CDR3 length is 13 residues. Germline CDR1 reads SGHAT; CDR2 reads FQNNGV. V lost 5 bases and J lost 4, with 10 bases in between. Whole-study results and caveats: A small donor pool kept down the genetic and exposure-history diversity that was represented. Tissues were not sampled, only blood, and their repertoires likely differ.

In regard to this clone: The antigen remains undetermined.

The chain is built from TRBV11-2 and TRBJ2-3, with D unclear. The sample consisted of naive CD4+ T cells from PBMCs. Specified subset: CD45RA+ positively selected. The TCR was taken from a man between 18 and 35 years old in good health. Some clones in this sample may be carry-over from other donors' samples. CDR3 sequence reads: CASSRPGPDTQYF. The CDR3 coding sequence is TGTGCCAGCAGCCGCCCGGGCCCAGATACGCAGTATTTT.